This T cell receptor (beta chain) was retrieved from a study of metastatic and nonmetastatic thyroid tumors (dated by TCRdb to 2020 to 2022). In the study overall: The researchers compared repertoires between peripheral blood samples and tumor or nodule tissue samples from patients with malignant or benign thyroid disease. Study-wide conclusions, independent of this receptor: In both blood and tumor samples, malignant tumors were reported to have significantly higher TCR beta diversity than benign nodules.

No treatment had been received by any patient before thyroid surgery. Patient clinical samples collected from the early 2010s to the late 2010s were retrospectively analysed using T-cell receptor beta sequencing. The library was produced with PCR. The sequencer was an Illumina HiSeq 4000. High-throughput sequencing was used to profile the TCR beta-chain CDR3 region of each patient. Regarding the original processing steps: A classifier to discriminate distant-metastatic papillary thyroid cancer patients was built from CDR3 differences across clinicopathological groups. To measure repertoire diversity the researchers used the Shannon index, while the Morisita-Horn index served to gauge how similar the tumor and blood repertoires were. TCRdb trimmed public reads at Q25 via fastp, called clones via MiXCR and kept in-frame beta chains. TCRdb's processing, not the study's, gives the V and J calls here. This sample lists about 16,000 clones; 12% were detected once. Roughly 15% of the sample is held by the ten biggest clonotypes.

The germline V gene gives CDR1 as SGDLS and CDR2 as YYNGEE. The CDR3 runs 16 residues from the cysteine to the phenylalanine. Only CDR3 DNA remains: 48 bases, in frame from the first base. V is reduced by 1 base and J by 3 bases, leaving a spacing of 14 bases between them. This clone is categorized as medium-sized (0.01 to 0.1%). The antigen this receptor binds is unknown. The record has no base qualities; no much larger clone is one base away. Material for sequencing was tumor tissue. This receptor was taken from a female donor with papillary thyroid cancer or a benign thyroid nodule (not recorded which). Some clones in this sample may be carry-over from other donors' samples. Recombination connected TRBV9 to TRBJ2-1; no D gene can be assigned with confidence. This receptor has the CDR3 CASSVSLSKNYNEQFF. Read as DNA, the sequence is TGTGCCAGCAGCGTATCCCTTAGCAAAAACTACAATGAGCAGTTCTTC. Reference TRBV9 and TRBJ2-1 genes cover what lies past the CDR3, so the full variable domain is DSGVTQTPKHLITATGQRVTLRCSPRSGDLSVYWYQQSLDQGLQFLIQYYNGEERAKGNILERFSAQQFPDLHSELNLSSLELGDSALYFCASSVSLSKNYNEQFFGPGTRLTVL.